The 32 T cell receptor beta chains reported below all come from one sample, sequenced in a study of beta chain features in type 1 diabetes. The sequenced template was cDNA made from the entire isolated RNA. Profiled with immunoSEQ multiplex PCR; TCRdb holds only in-frame clones, not every one. The sample carries hundreds of thousands of clones, 15% to 18% recorded once. Sequencing used naive CD4+ T cells from blood. These TCRs come from a man aged 18 to 29 in good health.

Only a few counts were recorded for this clone. This chain joins TRBV19 and TRBJ1-6; D gene ambiguous. The V end was cut by 0 bases, the J end by 9 bases, with 12 bases between. In germline, CDR1 is LNHDA, CDR2 SQIVND (reference sequence). This CDR3 region has 15 residues. The CDR3 loop reads CASSIDQRVGSPLHF. CDR3 in DNA: TGTGCCAGTAGTATAGATCAAAGGGTGGGTTCACCCCTCCACTTT.

J is TRBJ2-1 and V is TRBV4-3; a weak D match, TRBD1 (6 bases). V dropped 0 bases and J dropped 3 bases, with 18 bases sitting between them. The CDR3 runs 18 residues. The germline gives CDR1 LGHNA, CDR2 YSLEER. Here the CDR3 DNA reads TGCGCCAGCAGCCAAGATCAGACAAGAGGGGACATCTACAATGAGCAGTTCTTC. Translating it yields CASSQDQTRGDIYNEQFF.

This chain links TRBV2 with TRBJ2-7, with 9 bases that match TRBD1. Germline V CDR1 and CDR2: SNHLY, FYNNEI. The V gene end was trimmed by 0 bases and the J gene end by 1 base; junction bases not matched to a gene: 7. The CDR3 length is 17 residues. In nucleotides, the CDR3 is TGTGCCAGCAGTGAAGCAACTATCGGGACAGGGTCCTACGAGCAGTACTTC. It yields the protein CASSEATIGTGSYEQYF. The variable domain in full, completed from reference TRBV2 and TRBJ2-7, reads EPEVTQTPSHQVTQMGQEVILRCVPISNHLYFYWYRQILGQKVEFLVSFYNNEISEKSEIFDDQFSVERPDGSNFTLKIRSTKLEDSAMYFCASSEATIGTGSYEQYFGPGTRLTVT.

CDR3 residues: CATLSTDTQYF. The DNA of the CDR3 is TGTGCCACCCTCAGCACAGATACGCAGTATTTT. The chain has TRBV10-3 and TRBJ2-3; D is unclear. V was cut by 10 bases and J by 0 bases, with 5 bases left in between. CDR1 and CDR2 (germline): ENHRY, SYGVKD. The CDR3 is 11 residues long.

The J gene is TRBJ2-1, the V gene TRBV19, with no clear D. V lost 3 bases to trimming and J lost 2 bases, with 11 bases between them. The CDR3 is 15 residues long. Germline V gene data show CDR1 as LNHDA and CDR2 as SQIVND (reference sequence). The CDR3 sequence: CASSILSIAYNEQFF. As DNA, the CDR3 is TGTGCCAGTAGTATTCTTAGTATTGCCTACAATGAGCAGTTCTTC.

This clone showed up just a few times. The chain uses TRBV6-6 and TRBJ2-1; weak D call: TRBD1 (6 bases). Trimming took 5 bases from V and 7 from J, leaving 12 bases between them. The CDR3 has 13 residues. Germline CDR1 reads MNHNY; CDR2 reads SVGAGI (reference sequence). In DNA form, the CDR3 reads TGTGCCAGCAGTGACCCCACAGGGAATGAGCAGTTCTTC. This encodes CASSDPTGNEQFF.

The chain employs TRBV5-1 and TRBJ2-5; TRBD2 aligns across 10 bases. Trimming cost V 3 bases and J 5 bases; bases outside gene matches: 7. The germline CDR1 and CDR2 sequences are SGHRS and YFSETQ. This CDR3 comprises 15 residues. The DNA of the CDR3 is TGCGCCAGCAGCTCGGGACTAGCGCGTGCGGAGACCCAGTACTTC. It yields the protein CASSSGLARAETQYF.

Regarding this clone: Distinct nucleotide sequences in the sample also encode this CDR3. The CDR3 sequence is CASSQDSRGTEAFF. In DNA form, the CDR3 reads TGCGCCAGCAGCCAAGATTCTAGAGGGACTGAAGCTTTCTTT. This chain links TRBV4-3 with TRBJ1-1; no firm D call. V was cut by 0 bases and J by 5 bases, with 10 bases left in between. Germline CDR1 LGHNA, CDR2 YSLEER. The length of the CDR3 is 14 residues.

The chain couples TRBV9 to TRBJ2-6; D may be TRBD1 or TRBD2 (5 bases each). This CDR3 is built from 19 residues. Trimming left V 0 bases short and J 0 bases short, with 16 bases between. Germline V gene lookup returns CDR1 SGDLS and CDR2 YYNGEE. The CDR3, as DNA: TGTGCCAGCAGCGTAGAACCTCCGGGACGGCCCTCTGGGGCCAACGTCCTGACTTTC. Encoded protein: CASSVEPPGRPSGANVLTF.

The chain links TRBV7-9 to TRBJ2-7; no reliable D call. The CDR3 extends over 14 amino acids. Per the germline V gene, CDR1 is SEHNR and CDR2 is FQNEAQ (reference sequence). With 5 bases removed from V and 0 bases from J, the gap between germline ends came to 11 bases. The DNA of the CDR3 is TGTGCCAGCAGCCCCCCGGTGCTCTCCTACGAGCAGTACTTC. It encodes CASSPPVLSYEQYF.

This clone was seen more than once but under ten times. This chain links TRBV29-1 with TRBJ2-5, with 7 bases fitting TRBD1. CDR1 and CDR2 (germline): SQVTM, ANQGSEA. V gave up 6 bases and J gave up 2 bases; unmatched junction bases: 6. The CDR3 runs to 13 residues. CDR3 in DNA: TGCAGCGTGGATGGACAGGAACAAGAGACCCAGTACTTC. Translated, it gives CSVDGQEQETQYF.

A few counts support this clone. The chain carries TRBV4-3 and TRBJ1-1, with D unresolved. The CDR3 is made up of 14 amino acids. Trimming took 7 bases from V and 0 from J, leaving 12 bases between them. Germline lookup yields CDR1 LGHNA and CDR2 YSLEER. The CDR3 bases are TGCGCCAGCAAGGCTTCTGGGATGAACACTGAAGCTTTCTTT. Its translation: CASKASGMNTEAFF.

The V call is TRBV18, the J call TRBJ1-6; the D is unclear. From germline, CDR1 is KGHSH and CDR2 LQKENI. The CDR3 spans 15 residues. V was trimmed by 3 bases and J by 4 bases, leaving 10 bases between them. CDR3 region: CASSPLDGYNSPLHF. The DNA for the CDR3 is TGTGCCAGCTCACCGCTGGACGGGTATAATTCACCCCTCCACTTT.

This clone was observed a handful of times. The chain combines TRBV4-3 with TRBJ2-7; D possibly matches TRBD1 or TRBD2 (5 bases each). Trimming pared 3 bases from V and 3 bases from J, leaving 12 bases between. This CDR3 is built from 14 residues. Germline assignment: CDR1 LGHNA and CDR2 YSLEER. DNA of the CDR3: TGCGCCAGCAGCCAGGGGCCGGCGGGCTACGAGCAGTACTTC. It encodes CASSQGPAGYEQYF.

This clone was observed a few times. The sample has other DNA sequences that encode this CDR3 too. The chain uses TRBV2 and TRBJ2-5; unclear D gene. Germline CDR1 is SNHLY and CDR2 is FYNNEI. Trimming left V 4 bases short and J 5 bases short, with 5 bases between. The CDR3 is 11 residues long. For the CDR3, the DNA is TGTGCCAGCAGTGGACGGGAGACCCAGTACTTC. It codes for CASSGRETQYF.

This clone was picked up a small number of times. This sequence joins TRBV4-1 and TRBJ1-1; 9 bases map to TRBD1. V shed 2 bases, J shed 1 base, and the junction held 5 bases outside the gene matches. The length of the CDR3 is 16 residues. CDR1 is MGHRA, CDR2 YSYEKL, per germline. The CDR3: CASSQTGGSGNTEAFF. CDR3 nucleotides: TGCGCCAGCAGCCAAACAGGGGGCTCGGGGAACACTGAAGCTTTCTTT.

The chain's CDR3 is CASSPLTGRLTEAFF. As DNA, the CDR3 is TGTGCCAGCAGCCCACTGACAGGGAGGCTCACTGAAGCTTTCTTT. This chain links TRBV4-2 with TRBJ1-1; TRBD1 matches 7 bases. The germline gives CDR1 LGHNA, CDR2 YNFKEQ. The V gene end was trimmed by 4 bases and the J gene end by 4 bases; junction bases not matched to a gene: 9. The CDR3 has 15 residues.

V usage is TRBV30 and J usage is TRBJ2-2; the match to TRBD2 covers 9 bases. CDR1 and CDR2 (germline): GTSNPN, SVGIG (reference sequence). Trimming took 0 bases from V and 5 from J; bases not matched to a gene: 10. The CDR3 runs 17 residues. Written as DNA, the CDR3 is TGTGCCTGGAGTGTAGTGAGGACTAGCGTGAGGACCGGGGAGCTGTTTTTT. This translates into CAWSVVRTSVRTGELFF. The full variable domain, rest sourced from reference TRBV30 and TRBJ2-2, is SQTIHQWPATLVQPVGSPLSLECTVEGTSNPNLYWYRQAAGRGLQLLFYSVGIGQISSEVPQNLSASRPQDRQFILSSKKLLLSDSGFYLCAWSVVRTSVRTGELFFGEGSRLTVL.

This clone was detected only a few times. The chain uses TRBV9 and TRBJ2-1; the D is unclear. CDR1 and CDR2 from the germline V gene are SGDLS and YYNGEE. Trimming shortened V by 0 bases and J by 8 bases, and 15 bases separated the two germline ends. This CDR3 comprises 15 residues. CDR3 region: CASSVAPRGDHEQFF. For the CDR3, the DNA is TGTGCCAGCAGCGTAGCCCCCCGCGGCGATCATGAGCAGTTCTTC.

The chain couples TRBV14 to TRBJ2-1, with D possibly being TRBD1 (6 bases). V was clipped by 4 bases and J by 0 bases, with 10 bases between them. The CDR3 is 15 residues long. From germline, CDR1 is SGHDN and CDR2 FVKESK. CDR3 loop: CASSPTTGSYNEQFF. The CDR3, as DNA: TGTGCCAGCAGCCCGACGACAGGCTCCTACAATGAGCAGTTCTTC.

A few counts support this clone. The gene calls are TRBV5-6 and TRBJ2-7, with no clear D. This CDR3 is 11 amino acids long. The germline CDR1 and CDR2 sequences are SGHDT and YYEEEE. With 3 bases removed from V and 3 bases from J, the gap between germline ends came to 4 bases. This CDR3 reads CASSWDYEQYF. The CDR3 DNA sequence: TGTGCCAGCAGCTGGGACTACGAGCAGTACTTC.

This clone turned up a few times. J is TRBJ2-1 and V is TRBV25-1; 10 bases align to TRBD2. Germline V gene sequence: CDR1 MGHDK, CDR2 SYGVNS. The J segment lost 3 bases and the V segment lost 6 bases, leaving 5 bases of the junction unmatched. CDR3 length: 15 residues. The CDR3: CASSLAGGFYNEQFF. The CDR3 DNA follows: TGTGCCAGCAGCTTAGCGGGGGGTTTCTACAATGAGCAGTTCTTC.

The chain's CDR3 is CASSVASGRYEQYF. DNA for the CDR3: TGTGCCAGCAGCGTCGCTAGCGGGAGATACGAGCAGTACTTC. The genes are TRBV5-4 and TRBJ2-7; 10 bases map to TRBD2. The trim removed 4 bases at V and 4 bases at J, leaving 5 bases unmatched. Germline CDR1 is SGHNT and CDR2 is YYREEE (reference sequence). The CDR3 runs 14 residues.

This clone was seen more than once but under ten times. Other DNA sequences within the sample encode an identical CDR3. The V gene is TRBV9, the J gene TRBJ2-5; the match to TRBD1 covers 8 bases. Trimming took 2 bases from V and 3 from J; bases not matched to a gene: 3. Germline-derived CDR1 and CDR2 are SGDLS and YYNGEE. This CDR3 has 14 residues. The CDR3 region is CASSVGQGKETQYF. In DNA form, the CDR3 reads TGTGCCAGCAGCGTCGGACAGGGAAAAGAGACCCAGTACTTC.

The gene calls are TRBV6-6 and TRBJ1-2; a weak D match, TRBD1 (6 bases). Germline CDR1 MNHNY, CDR2 SVGAGI (reference sequence). V was trimmed by 6 bases and J by 6 bases, leaving 11 bases between them. The CDR3 spans 12 residues. The CDR3 reads CASRRTADGYTF. CDR3 in DNA: TGTGCCAGCAGGAGGACAGCTGATGGCTACACCTTC.

Of note for this clone: The sample contains more than one DNA sequence encoding this CDR3. This sequence joins TRBV7-9 and TRBJ1-1; unclear D gene. Germline CDR1 reads SEHNR; CDR2 reads FQNEAQ (reference sequence). V was trimmed by 1 base and J by 4 bases, leaving 1 base between them. The CDR3 contains 11 residues. CDR3 coding DNA: TGTGCCAGCAGCTTAGGCACTGAAGCTTTCTTT. Protein: CASSLGTEAFF.

This clone was seen at least ten times. The chain's CDR3 is CATSSRGSYNEQFF. Here the CDR3 DNA reads TGTGCTACCAGTTCTAGAGGCTCCTACAATGAGCAGTTCTTC. The chain joins TRBV2 to TRBJ2-1; D remains unclear. From germline, CDR1 is SNHLY and CDR2 FYNNEI. This CDR3 region has 14 residues. Full variable domain (rest looked up from reference TRBV2 and TRBJ2-1): EPEVTQTPSHQVTQMGQEVILRCVPISNHLYFYWYRQILGQKVEFLVSFYNNEISEKSEIFDDQFSVERPDGSNFTLKIRSTKLEDSAMYFCATSSRGSYNEQFFGPGTRLTVL.

The chain combines TRBV28 with TRBJ1-1; D might be TRBD1 (6 bases). The CDR3 runs 12 residues. V was shortened by 4 bases and J by 4 bases, with 7 bases between the two germline ends. Germline V gene lookup returns CDR1 MDHEN and CDR2 SYDVKM. This CDR3 reads CASSSGATEAFF. The CDR3 nucleotides read TGTGCCAGCAGTTCAGGGGCCACTGAAGCTTTCTTT.

About this clone itself: In the same sample, other DNA sequences code for this CDR3. The rearrangement links TRBV6-5 to TRBJ1-1; the D is unclear. This CDR3 has 11 residues. Germline V gene sequence: CDR1 MNHEY, CDR2 SVGAGI. The V end lost 6 bases, the J end lost 0 bases, and 2 bases lay between the germline ends. The CDR3 DNA reads TGTGCCAGCAGGATGAACACTGAAGCTTTCTTT. It specifies CASRMNTEAFF.

This chain joins TRBV7-9 and TRBJ1-5; unclear D gene. The V gene's germline CDR1 is SEHNR and CDR2 FQNEAQ (reference sequence). V lost 5 bases to trimming and J lost 7 bases, with 9 bases between them. The CDR3 covers 12 residues. CDR3: CASSRPSQPQHF. The CDR3 DNA is TGTGCCAGCAGCCGGCCGTCGCAGCCCCAGCATTTT.

In this sample, this clone turned up a few times. J is TRBJ1-2 and V is TRBV4-3; D is undetermined. Germline V gives CDR1 LGHNA, CDR2 YSLEER. CDR3 size: 15 residues. Trimming took off 0 bases at V and 0 bases at J, with 8 bases between the two ends. The CDR3 is CASSQDPESNYGYTF. The CDR3 region has the DNA TGCGCCAGCAGCCAAGATCCCGAGTCTAACTATGGCTACACCTTC.

Details on this clone: Different DNA sequences within this sample yield the same CDR3. CDR3 protein: CASSQVQDTQYF. DNA of the CDR3: TGCGCCAGCAGCCAAGTACAGGATACGCAGTATTTT. This chain joins TRBV4-1 and TRBJ2-3; D is unresolved. The CDR3 extends over 12 amino acids. CDR1 and CDR2 (germline): MGHRA, YSYEKL. The germline V and J ends were trimmed by 1 base and 6 bases, with 5 bases remaining between them.